This T cell receptor beta chain was sequenced in a study of blood T cell repertoires in COVID-19. Across the study: PBMCs, B-cell-depleted T cells, or T cells provided the cDNA or gDNA that made up the material.

In the study's own analysis: Estimation of nucleated cell counts relied on the amplification of reference gene primers. Only in-frame clones appear in the TCRdb table, and some are missing; sequencing was by immunoSEQ multiplex PCR. That table is the source of V, J and clone size, and D and trimming were worked out from the DNA. The sample lists about 150,000 clones; approximately 92% were seen once. There are 12 residues in the CDR3. Germline CDR1 is LNHDA and CDR2 is SQIVND (reference sequence). V lost 6 bases and J 4 bases, leaving 9 bases between the germline ends. The V gene is TRBV19, the J gene TRBJ1-1; D uncertain. The clonotype originates from a woman aged 60 to 75 with active COVID-19. Sequenced: peripheral blood. The CDR3, as DNA: TGTGCCAGTAGGTGGCGCGGCACTGAAGCTTTCTTT. Its translation: CASRWRGTEAFF.